This T cell receptor beta chain derives from a study of cytomegalovirus exposure and HLA in healthy donors. The primer mix had 60 Vbeta and 13 Jbeta primers. Produced via immunoSEQ multiplex PCR; TCRdb's table is partial and in-frame only. The table has about 210,000 clones, more than 75% seen once. Findings and limits, study-wide: Sequences of the TCR beta chain were said to predict the HLA-A and HLA-B alleles of most subjects accurately. In a later analysis, a genetic analysis reported fewer productive-TCR N-insertions in an Asian-associated ancestry cluster than the cohort average. A later look showed TCR association rates differing by HLA locus, highest for DRB1 and lowest for HLA-C. A previous analysis found most TCR beta V segments productive roughly 87% or roughly 30% of the time.

Comment on this clone: Its antigen is not known.

This receptor was taken from a woman in her twenties or thirties in good health and CMV-seropositive. What was sequenced was PBMCs.

CDR3 region: CASSNPISGDTQYF. CDR3 DNA: TGCGCCAGCAGCAACCCCATTAGTGGAGATACGCAGTATTTT. V usage is TRBV5-1 and J usage is TRBJ2-3, with no clear D. V was shortened by 4 bases and J by 5 bases, with 14 bases between the two germline ends. The CDR3 is 14 residues long. From germline, CDR1 is SGHRS and CDR2 YFSETQ.